This T cell receptor (beta chain) was recovered during a study of shared clonotypes between healthy human individuals. Assay used: immunoSEQ multiplex PCR; TCRdb lists only in-frame clones, some missing. The sample has about 1,800,000 clones, about 95% seen once; the top ten hold approximately 1.2%. Positively selected for CCR7, the CD45RO-negative cells used as naive CD8 cells excluded terminally differentiated effector memory CD45RA+ cells. This TCR came from a man aged 18 to 30 in good health. The sample was naive CD8+ T cells sorted from blood.

Written as DNA, the CDR3 is TGCGCCAGCAGCTTGGGCTTAGACAGGGGGAATAATTCACCCCTCCACTTT. It yields the protein CASSLGLDRGNNSPLHF. The chain recombines TRBV5-1 with TRBJ1-6, with 9 bases that match TRBD1. Germline V gene sequence: CDR1 SGHRS, CDR2 YFSETQ. There are 17 residues in the CDR3. V gave up 0 bases and J gave up 5 bases; unmatched junction bases: 6.